This TCR delta chain was captured in a study of γδ T cells in repeated Plasmodium falciparum infection. The table lists this clone with a few counts. This likely came from a read error, as a far larger clone is one base away. This sample includes further DNA sequences coding for the same CDR3. Gammadelta T cells were flow-sorted from PBMC into Vgamma9/Vdelta2+ and Vdelta2-negative populations for bulk analysis. CDR1 is TSWWSYY, CDR2 QGS, per germline. This CDR3 is built from 21 residues. The V gene end was trimmed by 3 bases and the J gene end by 2 bases; junction bases not matched to a gene: 23. TCRdb processed the multiplex PCR reads again with the CATT caller. The sample includes 70,000 to 95,000 delta-chain clones, 1.4% of them seen just once.

The chain has TRDV1 and TRDJ1, with 8 bases aligning to TRDD3. The J gene was missing in TCRdb and was found by matching the end of the DNA to germline. The receptor's source is a pool of human donors (malaria-infected and uninfected, not separated). Sequenced: gamma-delta T cells from blood. CDR3 sequence (DNA): TGTGCTCTTGGGGATGGTTATAGACAGGGATACGGTTTTTATCTGACCGATAAACTCATCTTT. It translates to CALGDGYRQGYGFYLTDKLIF.